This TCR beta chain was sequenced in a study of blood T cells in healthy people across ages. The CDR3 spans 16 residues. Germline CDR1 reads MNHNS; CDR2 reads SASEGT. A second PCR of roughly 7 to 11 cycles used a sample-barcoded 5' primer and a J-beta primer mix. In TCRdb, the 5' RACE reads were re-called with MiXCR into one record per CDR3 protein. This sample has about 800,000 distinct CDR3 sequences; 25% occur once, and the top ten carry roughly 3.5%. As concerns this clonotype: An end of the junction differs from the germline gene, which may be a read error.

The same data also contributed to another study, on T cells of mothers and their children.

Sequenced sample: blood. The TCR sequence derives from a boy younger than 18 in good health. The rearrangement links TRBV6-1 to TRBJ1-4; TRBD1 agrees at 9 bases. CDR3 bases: TGTGCCAGCAGTAGAGGACAGGGGAAGATTGGTGAAAAACTGGTTTTT. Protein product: CASSRGQGKIGEKLVF.